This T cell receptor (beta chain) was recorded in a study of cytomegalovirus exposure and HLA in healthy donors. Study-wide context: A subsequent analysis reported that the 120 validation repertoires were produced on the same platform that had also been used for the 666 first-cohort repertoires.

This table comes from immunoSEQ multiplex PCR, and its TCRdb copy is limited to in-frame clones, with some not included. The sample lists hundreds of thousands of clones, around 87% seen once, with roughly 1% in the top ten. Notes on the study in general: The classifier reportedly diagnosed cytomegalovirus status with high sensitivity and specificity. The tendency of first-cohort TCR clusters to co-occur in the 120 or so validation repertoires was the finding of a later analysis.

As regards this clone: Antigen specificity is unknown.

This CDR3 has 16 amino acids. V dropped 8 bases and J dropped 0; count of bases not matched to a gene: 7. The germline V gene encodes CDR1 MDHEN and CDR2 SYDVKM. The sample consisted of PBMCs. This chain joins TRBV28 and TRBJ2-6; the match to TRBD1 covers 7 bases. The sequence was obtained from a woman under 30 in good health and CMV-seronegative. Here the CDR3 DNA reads TGTGCCAGCCGGGGACAGCTAAACTCTGGGGCCAACGTCCTGACTTTC. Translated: CASRGQLNSGANVLTF.